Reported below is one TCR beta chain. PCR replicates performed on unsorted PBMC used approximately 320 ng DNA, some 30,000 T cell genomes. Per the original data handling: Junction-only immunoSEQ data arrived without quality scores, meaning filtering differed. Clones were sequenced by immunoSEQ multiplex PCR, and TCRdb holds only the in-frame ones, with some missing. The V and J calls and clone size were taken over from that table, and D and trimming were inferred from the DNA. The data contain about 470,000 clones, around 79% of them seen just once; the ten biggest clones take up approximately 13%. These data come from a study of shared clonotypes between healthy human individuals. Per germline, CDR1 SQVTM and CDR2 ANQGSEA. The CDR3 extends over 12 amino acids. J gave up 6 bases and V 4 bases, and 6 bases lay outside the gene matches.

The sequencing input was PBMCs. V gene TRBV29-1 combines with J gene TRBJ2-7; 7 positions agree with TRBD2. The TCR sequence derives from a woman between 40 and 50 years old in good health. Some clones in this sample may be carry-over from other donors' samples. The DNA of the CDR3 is TGCAGCGTTGTACGGGGAGGGCGCGAGCAGTACTTC. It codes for CSVVRGGREQYF.